This T cell receptor (beta chain) was retrieved from a study of beta chain features in type 1 diabetes. Germline lookup yields CDR1 MGHDK and CDR2 SYGVNS. The CDR3 covers 15 residues. Reverse transcription of all isolated RNA meant that expressed TCRB transcripts were sequenced. Sequencing of naive, central memory and regulatory T cell samples gave an average of approximately 3.5 million reads. Some clones are missing from TCRdb's copy, which holds only in-frame ones; the method was immunoSEQ multiplex PCR. This sample has some 660,000 clones, with around 15% found just once. Worth noting for this clone: What it binds is unknown.

Study-wide points: When Type 1 diabetes patients were examined, their TCRB CDR3s proved moderately but significantly shorter in all four CD4+ subsets.

Sequences were obtained from naive CD4+ T cells from blood. The sequence was obtained from a man aged 18 to 29 with type 1 diabetes. The genes are TRBV25-1 and TRBJ2-3; 9 nucleotides match TRBD2. CDR3 loop: CASSPSGVRSDTQYF. Written as DNA, the CDR3 is TGTGCAAGTAGTCCTAGCGGGGTTCGGTCAGATACGCAGTATTTT. Combining the CDR3 with reference TRBV25-1 and TRBJ2-3 gives the whole variable domain EADIYQTPRYLVIGTGKKITLECSQTMGHDKMYWYQQDPGMELHLIHYSYGVNSTEKGDLSSESTVSRIRTEHFPLTLESARPSHTSQYLCASSPSGVRSDTQYFGPGTRLTVL.